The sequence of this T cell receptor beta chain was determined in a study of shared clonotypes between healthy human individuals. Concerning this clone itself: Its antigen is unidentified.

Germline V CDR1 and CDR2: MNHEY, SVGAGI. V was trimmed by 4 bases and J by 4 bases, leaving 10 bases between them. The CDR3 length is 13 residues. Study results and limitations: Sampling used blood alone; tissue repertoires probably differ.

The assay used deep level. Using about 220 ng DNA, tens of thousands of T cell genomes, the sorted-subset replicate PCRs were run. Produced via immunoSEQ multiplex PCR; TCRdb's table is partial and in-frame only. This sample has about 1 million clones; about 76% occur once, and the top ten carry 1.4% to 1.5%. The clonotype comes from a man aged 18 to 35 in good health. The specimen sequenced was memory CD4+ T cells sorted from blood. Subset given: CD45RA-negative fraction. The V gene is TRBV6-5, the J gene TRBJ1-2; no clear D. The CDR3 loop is CASSLSEVYGYTF. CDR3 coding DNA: TGTGCCAGCAGTTTATCAGAGGTCTATGGCTACACCTTC.